This is a list of T cell receptor beta chains from one sample in a study of Ad26.COV2.S vaccination and SARS-CoV-2 variants. The repertoire was sequenced with immunoSEQ multiplex PCR; TCRdb's copy has only in-frame clones and lacks some. The table has about 350,000 clones, around 90% seen once; the top ten hold 6.4%. The sequencing here drew on peripheral blood, taken in a trial of Ad26.COV2.S vaccine versus placebo. The receptors stem from a person between 18 and 60 years old who received the Ad26.COV2.S COVID-19 vaccine or a placebo. Both conserved end residues are trimmed from each CDR3. The size entry is marked missing in some rows and otherwise reads once, few, many or a size class.

>TRBV19|.
ASSIQANTGELF
>TRBV4-2|once
ASSGLESPGELF
>TRBV9|once
ASSVSSGGSNTGELF
>TRBV20-1|.
SASPSTNEKLF
>TRBV14|.
ASTRGHGYGYT
>TRBV4-3|.
ASTSAVGNYGYT
>TRBV7-3|.
ASSSRIGSNEQF
>TRBV7-2|.
ASSLGTGVHEQF
>TRBV7-6|.
ASSRRTGRSTEAF
>TRBV18|once
ASSPTPGRGRANEQF
>TRBV20-1|.
SASGGRSSYNEQF
>TRBV2|.
ASSVGGQSNQPQH
>TRBV13|.
ASSSGRKMNTEAF
>TRBV28|.
ASVLSGRALNEQY
>TRBV9|.
ASNKDSQGRTEAF
>TRBV13|.
ASTGTGRDYEQF
>TRBV19|once
ASLSLAGQDYGYT
>TRBV30|few
AWGWERGPNTEAF
>TRBV7-9|.
ASNLAGDYEQY
>TRBV6-2/TRBV6-3|.
ASSRDSYYGYT
>TRBV4-3|.
ASSPGTGFGYT
>TRBV7-8|.
ASSPLAGTSSEQY
>TRBV15|once
ATSNYLTQPQH
>TRBV2|once
ASRGTYANTGELF
>TRBV13|.
ASSPGQGINEQF
>TRBV7-9|.
ASSRSDREVTGELF
>TRBV7-2|.
ASSLQGTTNEKLF
>TRBV28|.
ASRTHRVRDTDTQY
>TRBV6-2/TRBV6-3|.
ASSYSGSGTANSPLH
>TRBV6-5|.
ASSPLTGREGEQF
>TRBV2|.
ASRISNTEAF
>TRBV7-2|.
ASSTWTGRNQPQH
>TRBV18|.
ASSSPGQGLLNTQY
>TRBV25-1|.
ATPPSPRNNSPLH
>TRBV5-4|once
ASSPDRNYGYT
>TRBV27|.
ASSFTPTTEYEQY
>TRBV6-6|.
ASNLGGAGDTQY
>TRBV6-2/TRBV6-3|.
ASSYSEDINTEAF
>TRBV28|.
ASGGVRETQY
>TRBV6-1|.
ASSDERTVFYNEQF
>TRBV30|.
AWNTGRNSYEQY
>TRBV5-4|.
ASNRDLGSGNTIY
>TRBV28|.
AIQQRSSLYEQY
>TRBV28|.
ASGKGVDIQY
>TRBV6-5|.
ASSYTRTPRGEQF
>TRBV30|.
AWSVGTTIY
>TRBV28|.
ASSLPGQGFYEQY
>TRBV6-5|.
ASSHVLKDYEQY
>TRBV11-3|.
ASSPHRSSYEQY
>TRBV6-6|.
ASSPRDSPIRTEAF
>TRBV7-9|.
ASSSPGTEAF
>TRBV27|.
ASSLENLGTQY
>TRBV28|.
ASSLPSPSPILGIGQPQH
>TRBV11-2|once
ASSFRAETGANSPLH
>TRBV5-1|.
ASSLVSKNTEAF
>TRBV28|.
ASSYRRGLGQPQH
>TRBV28|.
ASSPSGMYEQY
>TRBV4-1|.
ASSQAPGVREQY
>TRBV10-3|.
AISRGQGVPGELF